These 26 T cell receptor beta chains were sequenced from one sample in a study of T cells in Graves' hyperthyroidism and ophthalmopathy. Amplification targeted TCR beta CDR3 regions from RNA transcripts. In the first-round RT-PCR of the TCR CDR3, the HTBI primer set was used. TCRdb redid the calling of the multiplex PCR reads with MiXCR, one entry per CDR3 protein. This table holds hundreds of thousands of distinct CDR3 sequences, less than 30% found once. Source material: blood. All receptors derive from a middle-aged man with Graves' hyperthyroidism that later progressed to Graves' ophthalmopathy.

This chain uses TRBV12-3 or TRBV12-4 with TRBJ2-4; D is unclear. The CDR3 loop spans 15 amino acids. With 7 bases removed from V and 0 bases from J, the gap between germline ends came to 13 bases. CDR3 nucleotides: TGTGCCAGCATGTCAGGTGGTGAAGCCAAAAACATTCAGTACTTC. Protein: CASMSGGEAKNIQYF.

This clonotype was seen ten or more times. V usage is TRBV20-1 and J usage is TRBJ1-5; 8 bases match TRBD1. V lost 3 bases, J lost 0 bases, and 7 bases stayed unmatched. Germline V CDR1 and CDR2: DFQATT, SNEGSKA (reference sequence). This CDR3 contains 16 residues. The CDR3 is CSASLQGEVSNQPQHF. CDR3 coding DNA: TGCAGTGCTAGTTTACAGGGGGAGGTTAGCAATCAGCCCCAGCATTTT.

This clonotype was picked up many times. A read error may account for a junction end that differs from germline. The rearrangement uses TRBV10-3 and TRBJ1-3; D is unresolved. The CDR3 length is 13 residues. Germline V gives CDR1 ENHRY, CDR2 SYGVKD. In DNA form, the CDR3 reads TGTGTCATCAGTGAGTCTGGTGGAAACACCATATATTTT. Its protein is CVISESGGNTIYF.

This clonotype was observed at least ten times. The V gene is TRBV27, the J gene TRBJ1-2; the match to TRBD1 covers 9 bases. The junction had 13 bases not matched to a gene; V was cut back by 5 bases and J by 6 bases. The V gene's germline CDR1 is MNHEY and CDR2 SMNVEV (reference sequence). This CDR3 contains 16 residues. The CDR3 is CASSPYLTGGLDGYTF. Written as DNA, the CDR3 is TGTGCCAGCAGTCCATACCTAACAGGGGGCCTAGATGGCTACACCTTC.

In its sample, this clonotype was seen many times. The chain has TRBV12-3 or TRBV12-4 and TRBJ2-7; either TRBD1 or TRBD2 may supply D (5 bases each). V was pared by 7 bases and J by 3 bases, with 19 bases between. The CDR3 is made up of 15 amino acids. The CDR3 sequence: CASTYRDAPGYEQYF. DNA for the CDR3: TGTGCCAGCACGTACCGGGACGCCCCAGGCTACGAGCAGTACTTC.

The chain combines TRBV12-3 or TRBV12-4 with TRBJ1-5, with D tentatively TRBD1 (5 bases). Trimming took off 5 bases at V and 2 bases at J, with 13 bases between the two ends. This CDR3 has 15 residues. The CDR3: CASSPTASRNQPQHF. Here the CDR3 DNA reads TGTGCCAGCAGTCCGACAGCGTCACGCAATCAGCCCCAGCATTTT.

This clonotype was detected only a few times. This rearrangement joins TRBV13 to TRBJ2-5; tentatively, D is TRBD1 (6 bases). The length of the CDR3 is 16 residues. The ends were cut back, 2 bases at V and 3 bases at J, with 16 bases in the middle. CDR1 and CDR2 from the germline V gene are PRHDT and FYEKMQ (reference sequence). The CDR3 here is CASSLFSGGPEETQYF. The CDR3 bases are TGTGCCAGCAGCTTATTCTCTGGGGGCCCTGAAGAGACCCAGTACTTC.

This clonotype was observed at least ten times. V gene TRBV5-1 combines with J gene TRBJ2-2, with 12 bases fitting TRBD1. CDR1 is SGHRS, CDR2 YFSETQ, per germline. Trimming cost V 3 bases and J 5 bases; bases outside gene matches: 2. The CDR3 runs to 15 residues. The CDR3 DNA reads as TGCGCCAGCAGCTCGGGACAGGGGGCGACCGGGGAGCTGTTTTTT. Translation: CASSSGQGATGELFF.

The V and J genes are TRBV6-1 and TRBJ2-7, with 7 nucleotides matching TRBD2. The CDR3 spans 14 residues. V trimming: 4 bases; J trimming: 2 bases; junction bases outside the gene matches: 5. Germline assignment: CDR1 MNHNS and CDR2 SASEGT. As DNA, the CDR3 is TGTGCCAGCAGTGGTTGGACTAGACCCTACGAGCAGTACTTC. Translated, it gives CASSGWTRPYEQYF.

The chain is built from TRBV12-3 or TRBV12-4 and TRBJ1-6; D uncertain. The V gene lost 5 bases and the J gene lost 2 bases, with 7 bases spanning the gap. This CDR3 spans 14 amino acids. CDR3 DNA: TGTGCCAGCAGTATAAGGGCCTATAATTCACCCCTCCACTTT. Its protein product is CASSIRAYNSPLHF.

Concerning this clonotype itself: One base away lies a much larger clone, so this may be a sequencing read error. This sequence joins TRBV5-1 and TRBJ2-2; D is unclear. The CDR3 is made up of 16 amino acids. Germline V gives CDR1 SGHRS, CDR2 YFSETQ. The CDR3 loop is CAGSLRPATNTGELFF. For the CDR3, the DNA is TGCGCCGGCAGCTTGCGGCCGGCTACGAACACCGGGGAGCTGTTTTTT.

This clonotype was seen many times. The gene calls are TRBV7-9 and TRBJ2-5; possibly TRBD1 or TRBD2 for D (6 bases each). The CDR3 totals 13 residues. Germline values: CDR1 SEHNR, CDR2 FQNEAQ (reference sequence). Trimming shortened V by 6 bases and J by 3 bases, and 11 bases separated the two germline ends. This chain's CDR3 is CASRLEGEETQYF. The CDR3 DNA follows: TGTGCCAGCAGATTGGAGGGGGAAGAGACCCAGTACTTC.

The J gene is TRBJ2-5, the V gene TRBV7-2; D is uncertain. The CDR3 contains 14 residues. CDR1 and CDR2 (germline): SGHTA, FQGNSA. V lost 4 bases and J 1 base, leaving 10 bases between the germline ends. CDR3 in amino acids: CASSSPTAQETQYF. The CDR3 DNA sequence: TGTGCCAGCAGCTCGCCCACTGCCCAAGAGACCCAGTACTTC.

This clonotype was recorded at least ten times. The V and J genes are TRBV12-3 or TRBV12-4 and TRBJ2-7; 7 nucleotides agree with TRBD1. J gave up 2 bases and V 6 bases, and 10 bases lay outside the gene matches. The CDR3 loop spans 15 amino acids. The DNA of the CDR3 is TGTGCCAGCAGCACCGCCCCGGGACAGCCCTACGAGCAGTACTTC. Its translation: CASSTAPGQPYEQYF.

This clonotype showed up just a few times. This sequence joins TRBV4-1 and TRBJ2-3; the D gene is possibly TRBD2 (6 bases). The V end was cut by 0 bases, the J end by 1 base, with 17 bases between. This CDR3 is 18 amino acids long. In germline, CDR1 is MGHRA, CDR2 YSYEKL. The CDR3 sequence is CASSQDLPGVAGTDTQYF. Here the CDR3 DNA reads TGCGCCAGCAGCCAAGATCTTCCGGGAGTAGCGGGCACAGATACGCAGTATTTT.

At least ten counts were recorded for this clonotype. This may stem from a read error, because a much larger clone lies one nucleotide away. The rearrangement links TRBV6-5 to TRBJ2-5; D is unresolved. CDR3 length: 15 residues. Per the germline V gene, CDR1 is MNHEY and CDR2 is SVGAGI. With 4 bases removed from V and 7 bases from J, the gap between germline ends came to 19 bases. The CDR3 coding sequence is TGTGCCAGCAGTTCCACGCCGGGTCGATCAGGGACCCAGTACTTC. This encodes CASSSTPGRSGTQYF.

This clonotype came up many times. The chain is built from TRBV29-1 and TRBJ1-2; the D is unclear. This CDR3 region has 10 residues. Germline V gives CDR1 SQVTM, CDR2 ANQGSEA. V lost 4 bases and J lost 8, with 8 bases in between. Here the CDR3 reads CSVVGEGYTF. For the CDR3, the DNA is TGCAGCGTTGTTGGTGAGGGCTACACCTTC.

This clonotype was recorded at least ten times. The chain recombines TRBV3-1 with TRBJ2-7, with 7 bases aligning to TRBD1. Trimming took 3 bases from V and 2 from J; bases not matched to a gene: 4. CDR3 size: 14 residues. The germline CDR1 and CDR2 sequences are LGHDT and YNNKEL (reference sequence). This chain's CDR3 is CASSHEGTAYEQYF. In DNA form, the CDR3 reads TGTGCCAGCAGCCATGAAGGGACAGCCTACGAGCAGTACTTC.

In this sample, this clonotype turned up many times. This chain links TRBV20-1 with TRBJ2-7; 12 nucleotides align to TRBD2. This CDR3 region has 15 residues. V lost 0 bases and J lost 4; bases outside the gene matches: 4. In germline, CDR1 is DFQATT, CDR2 SNEGSKA (reference sequence). The CDR3 bases are TGCAGTGCTAGAGATTCGACTAGCGGGAGTTACGAGCAGTACTTC. Translating gives CSARDSTSGSYEQYF.

The chain couples TRBV7-2 to TRBJ1-1, with no clear D. The CDR3 sequence is 14 residues long. The germline CDR1 and CDR2 sequences are SGHTA and FQGNSA. Between the trimmed V and J ends, which lost 2 bases and 1 base, there was a span of 8 bases. The CDR3 protein is CASSLSSWNTEAFF. In DNA, the CDR3 is TGTGCCAGCAGCTTAAGCAGCTGGAACACTGAAGCTTTCTTT. Looking up the rest from reference TRBV7-2 and TRBJ1-1 gives the full variable domain: GAGVSQSPSNKVTEKGKDVELRCDPISGHTALYWYRQSLGQGLEFLIYFQGNSAPDKSGLPSDRFSAERTGGSVSTLTIQRTQQEDSAVYLCASSLSSWNTEAFFGQGTRLTVV.

In this sample, this clonotype turned up many times. The chain joins TRBV6-5 to TRBJ1-1, with 12 bases that match TRBD1. CDR3 length: 16 amino acids. Germline loops: CDR1 MNHEY, CDR2 SVGAGI. The V and J ends lost 5 bases and 4 bases, in that order; junction bases with no gene match: 8. CDR3 loop: CASSNRDRGPSTEAFF. The CDR3 nucleotides are TGTGCCAGCAGTAACCGGGACAGGGGGCCTTCCACTGAAGCTTTCTTT.

This chain uses TRBV10-3 with TRBJ1-1, with 12 bases matching TRBD1. The junction had 8 bases not matched to a gene; V was cut back by 6 bases and J by 6 bases. The CDR3 has 15 residues. Per germline, CDR1 ENHRY and CDR2 SYGVKD. This chain's CDR3 is CAISNRDRGRSEAFF. In nucleotides, the CDR3 is TGTGCCATCAGCAACCGGGACAGGGGGCGATCTGAAGCTTTCTTT.

This clonotype was counted ten times or more. This chain connects TRBV30 to TRBJ1-1, with D maybe TRBD1 (6 bases). This CDR3 region has 17 residues. Between the trimmed V and J ends, which lost 5 bases and 6 bases, there was a span of 28 bases. The germline gives CDR1 GTSNPN, CDR2 SVGIG (reference sequence). CDR3 in amino acids: CAWVPFGGAIQGAEAFF. DNA for the CDR3: TGTGCCTGGGTCCCGTTCGGGGGGGCCATTCAAGGGGCTGAAGCTTTCTTT.

The genes are TRBV12-3 or TRBV12-4 and TRBJ1-3; 7 bases fit TRBD1. The CDR3 spans 17 residues. Trimming cost V 5 bases and J 4 bases; bases outside gene matches: 14. The CDR3 DNA reads TGTGCCAGCAGTCCAACCACAGGGGTCTGGGGGGGAAACACCATATATTTT. It translates to CASSPTTGVWGGNTIYF.

The table lists this clonotype with many counts. The V gene is TRBV19, the J gene TRBJ2-1; TRBD1 might be the D (5 bases). The CDR3 extends over 12 amino acids. CDR1 and CDR2 from the germline V gene are LNHDA and SQIVND (reference sequence). V was trimmed by 10 bases and J by 5 bases, leaving 12 bases between them. CDR3 sequence reads: CATSQVNNEQFF. CDR3 DNA: TGTGCCACCTCACAGGTGAACAATGAGCAGTTCTTC.

At least ten counts were recorded for this clonotype. The chain links TRBV5-6 to TRBJ2-5; 7 bases are shared with TRBD1. Germline V CDR1 and CDR2: SGHDT, YYEEEE. The V and J ends lost 4 bases and 4 bases, in that order; junction bases with no gene match: 4. The CDR3 spans 13 residues. The CDR3 region is CASSPTGLETQYF. The DNA of the CDR3 is TGTGCCAGCAGCCCGACAGGGTTAGAGACCCAGTACTTC.